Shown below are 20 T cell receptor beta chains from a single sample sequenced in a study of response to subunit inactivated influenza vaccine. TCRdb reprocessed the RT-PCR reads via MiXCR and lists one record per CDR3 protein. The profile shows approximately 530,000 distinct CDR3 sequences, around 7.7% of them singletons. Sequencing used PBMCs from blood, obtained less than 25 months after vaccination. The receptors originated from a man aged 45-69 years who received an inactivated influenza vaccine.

The CDR3 protein is CASKSRGQGDTQYF. CDR3 in DNA: TGTGCCAGCAAAAGTAGGGGCCAAGGAGATACGCAGTATTTT. The chain links TRBV6-1 to TRBJ2-3, with D maybe TRBD1 (5 bases). CDR3 length equals 14 residues. The germline V and J ends were trimmed by 7 bases and 5 bases, with 16 bases remaining between them. Germline loops: CDR1 MNHNS, CDR2 SASEGT.

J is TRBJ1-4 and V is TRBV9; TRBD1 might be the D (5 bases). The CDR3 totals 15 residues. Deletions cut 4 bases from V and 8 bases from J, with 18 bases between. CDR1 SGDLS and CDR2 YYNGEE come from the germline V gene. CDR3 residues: CASSLQTGTREKLFF. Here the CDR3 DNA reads TGTGCCAGCAGCCTCCAAACCGGGACGCGGGAAAAACTGTTTTTT.

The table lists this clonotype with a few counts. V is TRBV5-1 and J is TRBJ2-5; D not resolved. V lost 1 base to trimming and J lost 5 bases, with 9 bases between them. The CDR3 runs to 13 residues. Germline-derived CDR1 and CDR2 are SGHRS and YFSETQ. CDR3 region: CASSLWRSETQYF. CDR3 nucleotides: TGCGCCAGCAGCTTGTGGAGATCGGAGACCCAGTACTTC.

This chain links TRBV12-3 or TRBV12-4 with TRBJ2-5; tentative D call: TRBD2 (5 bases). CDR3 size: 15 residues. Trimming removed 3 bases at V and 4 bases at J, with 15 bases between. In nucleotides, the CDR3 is TGTGCCAGCAGTTTGGCAATCGTGGGGAGAGAGACCCAGTACTTC. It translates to CASSLAIVGRETQYF.

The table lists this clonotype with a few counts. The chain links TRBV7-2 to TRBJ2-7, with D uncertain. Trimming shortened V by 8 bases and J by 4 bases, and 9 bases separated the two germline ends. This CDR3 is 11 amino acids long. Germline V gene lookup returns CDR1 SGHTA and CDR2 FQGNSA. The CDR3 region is CASGGGYEQYF. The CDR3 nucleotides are TGTGCCAGCGGCGGTGGTTACGAGCAGTACTTC.

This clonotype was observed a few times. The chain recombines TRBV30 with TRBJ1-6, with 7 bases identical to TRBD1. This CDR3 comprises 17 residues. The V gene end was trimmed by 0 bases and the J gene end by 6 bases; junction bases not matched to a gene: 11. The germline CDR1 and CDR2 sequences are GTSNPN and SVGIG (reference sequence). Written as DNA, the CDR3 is TGTGCCTGGAGTGTATGGAGGGGGCCAGGTGGTAATTCACCCCTCCACTTT. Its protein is CAWSVWRGPGGNSPLHF.

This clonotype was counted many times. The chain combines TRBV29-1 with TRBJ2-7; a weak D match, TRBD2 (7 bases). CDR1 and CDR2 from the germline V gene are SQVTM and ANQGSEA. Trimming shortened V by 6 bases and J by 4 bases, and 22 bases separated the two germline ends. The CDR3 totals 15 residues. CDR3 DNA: TGCAGCGTCGAGGGCCACCCAGGGGAGGGGTACGAGCAGTACTTC. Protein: CSVEGHPGEGYEQYF.

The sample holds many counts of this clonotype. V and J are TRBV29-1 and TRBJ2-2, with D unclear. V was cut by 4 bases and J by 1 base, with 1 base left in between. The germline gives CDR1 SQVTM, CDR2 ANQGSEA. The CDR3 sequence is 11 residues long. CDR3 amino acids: CSVGNTGELFF. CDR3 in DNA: TGCAGCGTTGGGAACACCGGGGAGCTGTTTTTT.

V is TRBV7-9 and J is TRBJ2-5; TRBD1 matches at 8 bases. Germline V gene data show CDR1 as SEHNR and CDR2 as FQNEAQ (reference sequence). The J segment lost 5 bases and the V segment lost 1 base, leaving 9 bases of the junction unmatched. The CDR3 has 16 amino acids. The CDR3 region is CASSLGTGFREETQYF. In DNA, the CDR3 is TGTGCCAGCAGCTTAGGGACAGGGTTCCGTGAGGAGACCCAGTACTTC.

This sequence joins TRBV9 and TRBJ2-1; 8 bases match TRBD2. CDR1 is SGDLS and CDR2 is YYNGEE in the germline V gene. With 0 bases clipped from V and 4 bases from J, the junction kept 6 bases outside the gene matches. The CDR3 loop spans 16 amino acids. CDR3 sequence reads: CASSVVPAGGYNEQFF. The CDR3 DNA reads TGTGCCAGCAGCGTAGTTCCCGCGGGGGGTTACAATGAGCAGTTCTTC.

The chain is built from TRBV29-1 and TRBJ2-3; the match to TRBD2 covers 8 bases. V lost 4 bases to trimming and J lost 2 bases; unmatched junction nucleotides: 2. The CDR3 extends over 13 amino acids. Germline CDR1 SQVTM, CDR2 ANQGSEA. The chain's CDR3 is CSVVLADTDTQYF. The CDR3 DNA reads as TGCAGCGTTGTACTAGCGGACACAGATACGCAGTATTTT.

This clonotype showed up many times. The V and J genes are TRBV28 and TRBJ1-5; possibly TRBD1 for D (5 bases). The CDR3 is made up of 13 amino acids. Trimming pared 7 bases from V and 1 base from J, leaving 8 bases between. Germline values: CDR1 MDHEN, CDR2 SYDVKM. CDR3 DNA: TGTGCCAGCAATCGGGGGAGCAATCAGCCCCAGCATTTT. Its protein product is CASNRGSNQPQHF.

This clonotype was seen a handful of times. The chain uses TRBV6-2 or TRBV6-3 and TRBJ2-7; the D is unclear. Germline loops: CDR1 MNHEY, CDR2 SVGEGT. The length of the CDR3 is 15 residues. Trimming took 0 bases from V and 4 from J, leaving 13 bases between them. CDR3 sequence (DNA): TGTGCCAGCAGTTACTCGACCTCGCGGTGGTACGAGCAGTACTTC. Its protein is CASSYSTSRWYEQYF.

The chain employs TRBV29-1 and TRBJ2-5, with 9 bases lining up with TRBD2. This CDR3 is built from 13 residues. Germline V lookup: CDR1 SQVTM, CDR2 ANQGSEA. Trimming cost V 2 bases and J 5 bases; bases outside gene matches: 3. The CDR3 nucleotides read TGCAGCGTTGAAACAGGACTAGCGGAGACCCAGTACTTC. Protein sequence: CSVETGLAETQYF.

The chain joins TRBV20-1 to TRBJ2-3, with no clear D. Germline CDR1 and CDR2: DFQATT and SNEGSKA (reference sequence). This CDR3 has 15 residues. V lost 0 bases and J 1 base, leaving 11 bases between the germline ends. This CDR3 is CSARDQLIGTDTQYF. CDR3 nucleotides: TGCAGTGCTAGAGATCAACTAATAGGCACAGATACGCAGTATTTT.

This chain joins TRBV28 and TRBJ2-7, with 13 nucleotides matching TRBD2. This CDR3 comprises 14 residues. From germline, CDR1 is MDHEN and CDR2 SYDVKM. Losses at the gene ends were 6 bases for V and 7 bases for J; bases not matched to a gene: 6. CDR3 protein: CASRGGTSGKEQYF. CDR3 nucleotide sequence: TGTGCCAGCAGAGGTGGGACTAGCGGGAAGGAGCAGTACTTC.

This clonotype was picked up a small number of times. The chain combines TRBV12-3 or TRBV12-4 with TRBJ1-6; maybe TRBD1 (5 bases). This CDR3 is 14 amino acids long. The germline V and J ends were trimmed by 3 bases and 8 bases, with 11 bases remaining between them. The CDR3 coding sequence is TGTGCCAGCAGTTTTCAGGGCGGGGATTCACCCCTCCACTTT. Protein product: CASSFQGGDSPLHF.

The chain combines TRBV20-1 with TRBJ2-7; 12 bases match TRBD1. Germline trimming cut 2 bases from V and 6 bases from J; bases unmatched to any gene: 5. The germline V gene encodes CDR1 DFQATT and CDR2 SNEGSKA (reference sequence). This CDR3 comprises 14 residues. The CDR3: CSARTGTGGLEQYF. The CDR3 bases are TGCAGTGCTAGAACCGGGACAGGGGGCCTCGAGCAGTACTTC.

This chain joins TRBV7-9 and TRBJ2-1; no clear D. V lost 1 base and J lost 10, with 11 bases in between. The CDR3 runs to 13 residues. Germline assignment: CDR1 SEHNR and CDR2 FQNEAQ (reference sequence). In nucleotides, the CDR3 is TGTGCCAGCAGCTTAGAGGTAGTCGGGGAGCAGTTCTTC. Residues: CASSLEVVGEQFF. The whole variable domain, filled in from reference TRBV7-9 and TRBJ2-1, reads DTGVSQNPRHKITKRGQNVTFRCDPISEHNRLYWYRQTLGQGPEFLTYFQNEAQLEKSRLLSDRFSAERPKGSFSTLEIQRTEQGDSAMYLCASSLEVVGEQFFGPGTRLTVL.

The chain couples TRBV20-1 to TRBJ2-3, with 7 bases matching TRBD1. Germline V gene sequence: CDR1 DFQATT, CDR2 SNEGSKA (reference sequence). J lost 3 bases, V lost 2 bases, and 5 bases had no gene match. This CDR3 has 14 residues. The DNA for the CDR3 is TGCAGTGCTAGAAGCAGGGGGTGGACAGATACGCAGTATTTT. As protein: CSARSRGWTDTQYF.